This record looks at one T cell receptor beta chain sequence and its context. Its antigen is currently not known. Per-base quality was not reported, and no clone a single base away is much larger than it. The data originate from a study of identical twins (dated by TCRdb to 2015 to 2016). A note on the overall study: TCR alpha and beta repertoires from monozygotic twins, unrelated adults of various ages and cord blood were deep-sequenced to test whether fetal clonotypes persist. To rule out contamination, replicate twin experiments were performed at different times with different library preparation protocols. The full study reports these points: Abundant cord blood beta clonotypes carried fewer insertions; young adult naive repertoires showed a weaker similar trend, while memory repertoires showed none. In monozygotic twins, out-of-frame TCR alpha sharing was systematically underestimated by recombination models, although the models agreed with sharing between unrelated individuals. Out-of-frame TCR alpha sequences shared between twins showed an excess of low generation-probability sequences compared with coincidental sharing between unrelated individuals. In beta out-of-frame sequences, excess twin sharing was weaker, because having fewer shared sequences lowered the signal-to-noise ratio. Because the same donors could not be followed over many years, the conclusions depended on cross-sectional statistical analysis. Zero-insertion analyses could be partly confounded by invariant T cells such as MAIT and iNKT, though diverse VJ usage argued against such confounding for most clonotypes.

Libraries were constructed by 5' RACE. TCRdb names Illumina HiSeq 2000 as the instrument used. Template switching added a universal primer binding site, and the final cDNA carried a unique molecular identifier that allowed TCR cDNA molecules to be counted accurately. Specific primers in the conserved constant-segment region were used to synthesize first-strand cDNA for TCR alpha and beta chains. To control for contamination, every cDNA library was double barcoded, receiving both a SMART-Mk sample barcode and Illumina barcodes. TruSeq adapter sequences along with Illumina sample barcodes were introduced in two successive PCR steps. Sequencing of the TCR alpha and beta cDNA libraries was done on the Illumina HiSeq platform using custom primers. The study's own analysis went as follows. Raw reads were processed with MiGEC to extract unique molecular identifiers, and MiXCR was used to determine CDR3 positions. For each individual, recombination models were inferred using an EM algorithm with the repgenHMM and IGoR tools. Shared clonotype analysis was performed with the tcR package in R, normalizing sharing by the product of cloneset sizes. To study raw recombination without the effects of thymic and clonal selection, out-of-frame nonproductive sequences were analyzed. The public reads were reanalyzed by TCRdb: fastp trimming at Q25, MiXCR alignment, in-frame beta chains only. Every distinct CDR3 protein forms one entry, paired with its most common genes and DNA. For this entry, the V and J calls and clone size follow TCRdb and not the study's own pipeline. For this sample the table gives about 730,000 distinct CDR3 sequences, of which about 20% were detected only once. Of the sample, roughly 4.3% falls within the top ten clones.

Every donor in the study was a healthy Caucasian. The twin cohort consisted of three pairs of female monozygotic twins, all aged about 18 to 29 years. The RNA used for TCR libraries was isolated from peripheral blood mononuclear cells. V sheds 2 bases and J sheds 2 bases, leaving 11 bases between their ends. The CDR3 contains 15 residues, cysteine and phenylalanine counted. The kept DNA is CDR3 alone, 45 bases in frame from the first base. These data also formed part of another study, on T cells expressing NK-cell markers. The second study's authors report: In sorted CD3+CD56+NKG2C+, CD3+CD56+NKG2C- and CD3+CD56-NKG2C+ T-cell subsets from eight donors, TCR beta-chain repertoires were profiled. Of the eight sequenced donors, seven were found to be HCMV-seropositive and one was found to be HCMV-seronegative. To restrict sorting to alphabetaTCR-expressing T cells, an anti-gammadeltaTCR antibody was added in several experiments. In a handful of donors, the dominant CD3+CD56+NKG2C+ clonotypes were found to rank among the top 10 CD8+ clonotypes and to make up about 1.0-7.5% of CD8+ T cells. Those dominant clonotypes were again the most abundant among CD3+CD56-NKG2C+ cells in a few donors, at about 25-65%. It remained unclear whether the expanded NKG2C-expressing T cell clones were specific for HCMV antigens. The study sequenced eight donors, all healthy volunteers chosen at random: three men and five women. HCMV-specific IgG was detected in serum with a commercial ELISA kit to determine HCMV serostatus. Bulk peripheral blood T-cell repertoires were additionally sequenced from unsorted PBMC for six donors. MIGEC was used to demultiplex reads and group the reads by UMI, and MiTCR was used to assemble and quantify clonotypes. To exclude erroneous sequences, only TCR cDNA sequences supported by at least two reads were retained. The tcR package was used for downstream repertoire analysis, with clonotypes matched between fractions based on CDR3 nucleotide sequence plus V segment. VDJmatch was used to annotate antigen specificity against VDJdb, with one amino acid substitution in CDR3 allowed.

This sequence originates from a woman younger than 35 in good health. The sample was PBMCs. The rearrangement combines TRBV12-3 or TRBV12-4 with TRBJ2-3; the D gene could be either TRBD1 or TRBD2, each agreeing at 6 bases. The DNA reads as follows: TGTGCCAGCAGTTTAAGGGGGGCCAACACAGATACGCAGTATTTT. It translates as CASSLRGANTDTQYF.